The entry below describes one T cell receptor (beta chain). This entry is derived from a study of beta chain features in type 1 diabetes. TCRB transcripts that were expressed got sequenced, as all of the isolated RNA had been reverse transcribed. Mean read depth for naive, central memory and regulatory T cell samples was some 3.8 million reads. The assay was immunoSEQ multiplex PCR, and TCRdb's table has in-frame clones only and misses some. This table holds just under 150,000 clones, roughly 10% found once. Germline V gives CDR1 SGDLS, CDR2 YYNGEE. The ends lost 2 bases at V and 2 bases at J; junction bases unmatched: 2. The CDR3 extends over 15 amino acids.

V is TRBV9 and J is TRBJ1-3; 9 bases are a match to TRBD1. The receptor was derived from a young man in good health. The specimen sequenced was naive CD4+ T cells from blood. CDR3 bases: TGTGCCAGCAGCGTTGGGGACAGGGCTGGAAACACCATATATTTT. It encodes CASSVGDRAGNTIYF. The variable domain in full, completed from reference TRBV9 and TRBJ1-3, reads DSGVTQTPKHLITATGQRVTLRCSPRSGDLSVYWYQQSLDQGLQFLIQYYNGEERAKGNILERFSAQQFPDLHSELNLSSLELGDSALYFCASSVGDRAGNTIYFGEGSWLTVV.